The subject of this entry is one TCR beta chain. Its cognate antigen is unknown. One base away lies a much larger clone, so this may be a sequencing read error. TCR beta libraries were prepared from cDNA with unique molecular identifiers. It was from about 0.94 to 9.7 million T cells that about 500,000 cDNA molecules came. Each CDR3 protein is one row after TCRdb ran MiXCR on the PCR reads. The sample carries roughly 170,000 distinct CDR3 sequences, over 25% recorded once. This entry is derived from a study of post-analysis software for immune sequencing data. Findings and limits, study-wide: Patients showed TRBV5-6, TRBV5-1 and TRBV20-1 among a few TRBV segments more frequent than in controls.

The CDR3 runs 14 residues. Trimming left V 2 bases short and J 8 bases short, with 16 bases between. The germline V gene encodes CDR1 DFQATT and CDR2 SNEGSKA (reference sequence). Sequencing was done on a sample of blood. The sequence derives from a girl aged 10 to 17 with multiple sclerosis. V is TRBV20-1 and J is TRBJ2-1; TRBD2 is a possible D gene (6 bases). The CDR3 bases are TGCAGTGCTAGAAGGGACTCCAAAGGGCATGAGCAGTTCTTC. Translation gives CSARRDSKGHEQFF.